This TCR beta chain was identified during a study of cytomegalovirus exposure and HLA in healthy donors. About this clone: What it recognizes is unknown.

The CDR3 length is 12 residues. J was trimmed by 11 bases and V by 7 bases; bases with no gene match: 12. Germline-derived CDR1 and CDR2 are GTSNPN and SVGIG (reference sequence). This PCR relied on a set of 60 Vbeta primers and 13 Jbeta primers. The repertoire was sequenced with immunoSEQ multiplex PCR; TCRdb's copy has only in-frame clones and lacks some. The top ten clones hold approximately 2% of a sample with 150,000 or so clones, under 80% of them seen once. Study-level points and caveats: Per a prior analysis, the majority of TCR beta V segments were productive roughly 90% or roughly 30% of the time.

The source is a female donor in good health and CMV-seronegative. V and J are TRBV30 and TRBJ1-1; 8 bases align to TRBD1. Sequenced: PBMCs. The CDR3 protein is CAFYRGWLRAFF. In DNA form, the CDR3 reads TGTGCCTTTTACAGGGGGTGGTTGCGGGCTTTCTTT.